Listed below are T cell receptor beta chains from one sample, sequenced in a study of cytomegalovirus exposure and HLA in healthy donors. Data came from immunoSEQ multiplex PCR; TCRdb stores just in-frame clones and leaves some out. The sample lists roughly 150,000 clones; about three fifths were seen once. Sequencing was carried out using PBMCs. Receptors originate from a woman aged 30 to 39 in good health and CMV-seropositive. CDR3s leave out the opening cysteine and the closing phenylalanine or tryptophan. The order of the fields is V gene, J gene, D gene, CDR3 protein. The D gene is left open where the match is weak.

TRBV29-1,TRBJ1-4,TRBD1,SVRTGGVEKLF
TRBV14,TRBJ1-2,-,ASSPRRAGPGYT
TRBV28,TRBJ1-1,TRBD1,ASSLYTGGEAF
TRBV29-1,TRBJ2-5,TRBD2,AGGGIGWETQY
TRBV5-1,TRBJ1-6,TRBD1,ASSLTGGNSPLH
TRBV5-1,TRBJ2-3,-,ASSLDNRVKGTDTQY
TRBV6-5,TRBJ2-1,TRBD2,ASSYSIAGGVHEQF
TRBV11-1,TRBJ1-6,TRBD1,ASSLDDRVGSPLH
TRBV11-3,TRBJ2-3,TRBD2,ASSSGTSGGQTQY
TRBV29-1,TRBJ1-2,-,SVEDTGPYGYT
TRBV5-4,TRBJ2-3,TRBD2,ASTSGTSGDTQY
TRBV28,TRBJ1-5,TRBD1,ASSPTGFWQPQH
TRBV5-4,TRBJ1-1,-,ASSRVGGGTEAF
TRBV7-6,TRBJ1-2,-,ASSSQQGSLGYT
TRBV5-6,TRBJ2-2,-,ASSRGHTNTGELF
TRBV6-5,TRBJ2-7,TRBD2,ASSFTSGSSYEQY
TRBV7-9,TRBJ1-5,TRBD1,ASSLAGGSGQPQH